Listed below are T cell receptor beta chains from one sample, sequenced in a study of T cells in Graves' hyperthyroidism and ophthalmopathy. TCRdb processed the multiplex PCR reads anew with MiXCR; each CDR3 protein has one entry. The sample lists hundreds of thousands of distinct CDR3 sequences, roughly 15% occurring once. Sequenced input: blood. The origin of the receptors is a woman aged 40 to 50 with Graves' ophthalmopathy. The CDR3 runs from the conserved cysteine through the conserved F or W. D genes are given only for firm matches. Size values are once, few and many counts, or a class for expanded clones, and some rows have none.

J: TRBJ2-7
V: TRBV18
D: NA
length: 16
size: few
CDR3: CASSPPNRDGSYEQYF
DNA: TGTGCCAGCTCACCGCCCAACAGGGACGGGTCCTACGAGCAGTACTTC

J: TRBJ1-2
V: TRBV7-2
D: TRBD1
length: 15
size: many
CDR3: CASSSRDRTFYGYTF
DNA: TGTGCCAGCAGCAGCCGGGACAGGACTTTCTATGGCTACACCTTC

J: TRBJ2-7
V: TRBV6-5
D: NA
length: 17
size: few
CDR3: CASSSIVFGVGHYEQYF
DNA: TGTGCCAGCAGTTCGATCGTCTTCGGGGTTGGACACTACGAGCAGTACTTC

J: TRBJ2-7
V: TRBV7-2
D: TRBD2
length: 16
size: many
CDR3: CASSPMLAGAQYEQYF
DNA: TGTGCCAGCAGCCCGATGCTAGCGGGAGCCCAGTACGAGCAGTACTTC

J: TRBJ1-1
V: TRBV15
D: NA
length: 12
size: many
CDR3: CATSRDFGEAFF
DNA: TGTGCCACCAGCAGAGATTTCGGTGAAGCTTTCTTT

J: TRBJ2-5
V: TRBV12-3/TRBV12-4
D: NA
length: 13
size: many
CDR3: CASRGQFQETQYF
DNA: TGTGCCAGCAGAGGACAGTTCCAAGAGACCCAGTACTTC

J: TRBJ2-5
V: TRBV7-9
D: TRBD2
length: 13
size: many
CDR3: CASSLRQGGAQYF
DNA: TGTGCCAGCAGCTTACGGCAGGGAGGGGCCCAGTACTTC

J: TRBJ1-5
V: TRBV28
D: TRBD1
length: 15
size: many
CDR3: CASSGQVEGNQPQHF
DNA: TGTGCCAGCAGTGGACAGGTAGAGGGCAATCAGCCCCAGCATTTT

J: TRBJ2-7
V: TRBV7-8
D: NA
length: 14
size: many
CDR3: CASSLPGRTYEQYF
DNA: TGTGCCAGCAGCTTACCAGGACGGACCTACGAGCAGTACTTC

J: TRBJ1-5
V: TRBV28
D: NA
length: 15
size: many
CDR3: CASSLEGWNNQPQHF
DNA: TGTGCCAGCAGTTTAGAGGGGTGGAACAATCAGCCCCAGCATTTT

J: TRBJ1-5
V: TRBV15
D: TRBD1
length: 17
size: NA
CDR3: CATSPGGGQGAHQPQHF
DNA: TGTGCCACCAGCCCTGGGGGGGGACAGGGGGCGCATCAGCCCCAGCATTTT

J: TRBJ2-6
V: TRBV12-3/TRBV12-4
D: NA
length: 16
size: NA
CDR3: CASSVSSRAGANVLTF
DNA: TGTGCCAGCTCGGTTTCTTCTCGGGCTGGGGCCAACGTCCTGACTTTC

J: TRBJ2-7
V: TRBV18
D: TRBD2
length: 15
size: many
CDR3: CASSPGTSGSSEQYF
DNA: TGTGCCAGCTCACCCGGGACTAGCGGGAGCTCGGAGCAGTACTTC

J: TRBJ2-7
V: TRBV6-5
D: TRBD2
length: 15
size: NA
CDR3: CASSYFSGSSYEQYF
DNA: TGTGCCAGCAGTTATTTTAGCGGGTCCTCCTACGAGCAGTACTTC

J: TRBJ2-2
V: TRBV27
D: NA
length: 16
size: many
CDR3: CASSLLGGLPTGELFF
DNA: TGTGCCAGCAGTTTATTGGGGGGGCTACCCACCGGGGAGCTGTTTTTT

J: TRBJ2-2
V: TRBV15
D: NA
length: 14
size: many
CDR3: CATSRASETGELFF
DNA: TGTGCCACCAGCAGAGCTTCAGAGACCGGGGAGCTGTTTTTT

J: TRBJ2-7
V: TRBV6-1
D: NA
length: 12
size: many
CDR3: CASSSPPGEQYF
DNA: TGTGCCAGCAGCTCCCCCCCGGGGGAGCAGTACTTC

J: TRBJ2-7
V: TRBV6-5
D: NA
length: 13
size: many
CDR3: CASSYGQNYEQYF
DNA: TGTGCCAGCAGCTACGGACAGAACTACGAGCAGTACTTC

J: TRBJ2-7
V: TRBV20-1
D: NA
length: 14
size: many
CDR3: CSARPDIQGYEQYF
DNA: TGCAGTGCTAGACCGGATATACAGGGCTACGAGCAGTACTTC

J: TRBJ2-5
V: TRBV28
D: NA
length: 13
size: many
CDR3: CASSTSGRETQYF
DNA: TGTGCCAGCAGTACCTCGGGCAGGGAGACCCAGTACTTC

J: TRBJ2-2
V: TRBV6-2/TRBV6-3
D: NA
length: 14
size: many
CDR3: CASSFWTAEGELFF
DNA: TGTGCCAGCAGTTTCTGGACAGCGGAGGGGGAGCTGTTTTTT

J: TRBJ2-2
V: TRBV27
D: NA
length: 15
size: many
CDR3: CASSLARPYTGELFF
DNA: TGTGCCAGCAGTTTGGCTAGACCCTACACCGGGGAGCTGTTTTTT

J: TRBJ1-1
V: TRBV6-5
D: NA
length: 11
size: many
CDR3: CASSYSTEAFF
DNA: TGTGCCAGCAGTTACAGCACTGAAGCTTTCTTT

J: TRBJ1-2
V: TRBV27
D: TRBD1
length: 14
size: many
CDR3: CASGAPGGSGGYTF
DNA: TGTGCCAGCGGGGCTCCAGGGGGGTCGGGCGGCTACACCTTC